This T cell receptor beta chain was obtained from a study of blood T cell repertoires in COVID-19. The study drew participants aged about 18 to 95 years from some 24 US areas. Repertoires were generated with immunoSEQ multiplex PCR, while TCRdb's copy carries only in-frame clones and drops some. The sample holds fewer than 250,000 clones, about 86% seen once. Germline V gene lookup returns CDR1 MNHEY and CDR2 SVGEGT. The CDR3 covers 15 residues. J lost 7 bases, V lost 1 base, and 6 bases had no gene match. This clone was counted once. The V gene is TRBV6-2 or TRBV6-3, the J gene TRBJ1-2, with 10 positions matching TRBD1. Sequencing input: PBMCs or T cells enriched from blood (not recorded which). This sequence originates from a woman in her 40s with acute COVID-19. The CDR3 DNA follows: TGTGCCAGCAGTTACTGGGGGACAGGGGCTGCTGGCTACACCTTC. Translating gives CASSYWGTGAAGYTF.